What follows are 10 T cell receptor beta chains derived from one specimen sequenced in a study of T cells in Graves' hyperthyroidism and ophthalmopathy. RNA transcripts were the template for amplifying TCR beta CDR3 regions. A set of HTBI primers served as the primers for a first-round RT-PCR of the TCR CDR3. TCRdb re-derived calls from the multiplex PCR reads in MiXCR, one entry per CDR3 protein. The sample includes hundreds of thousands of distinct CDR3 sequences, approximately 13% of them seen just once. The specimen sequenced was blood. These receptors originate from a woman under 30 with Graves' hyperthyroidism.

In its sample, this clonotype was seen many times. The V gene is TRBV7-9, the J gene TRBJ1-1; no definite D call. The CDR3 covers 13 residues. V dropped 5 bases and J dropped 5 bases, with 12 bases sitting between them. Germline V lookup: CDR1 SEHNR, CDR2 FQNEAQ (reference sequence). The CDR3 is CASSKEDLTEAFF. The CDR3 nucleotides are TGTGCCAGCAGCAAAGAGGATTTAACTGAAGCTTTCTTT.

This clonotype was found many times. The rearrangement joins TRBV18 to TRBJ1-3; D may be TRBD1 (6 bases). V was pared by 4 bases and J by 1 base, with 8 bases between. The CDR3 length is 14 residues. Germline V gene lookup returns CDR1 KGHSH and CDR2 LQKENI. The CDR3 region has the DNA TGTGCCAGCTCACAACAGGGTTCTGGAAACACCATATATTTT. Amino acids: CASSQQGSGNTIYF.

This clonotype was counted ten times or more. The rearrangement links TRBV27 to TRBJ1-2; D gene uncertain. The V and J ends lost 5 bases and 6 bases respectively, with 22 bases between them. The germline V gene encodes CDR1 MNHEY and CDR2 SMNVEV (reference sequence). The CDR3 consists of 16 residues. The CDR3 bases are TGTGCCAGCAGTCTGTACCCTACTCCGGGCCGGGATGGCTACACCTTC. Protein product: CASSLYPTPGRDGYTF.

J is TRBJ2-1 and V is TRBV20-1, with TRBD2 as a possible D gene (6 bases). The germline V gene encodes CDR1 DFQATT and CDR2 SNEGSKA (reference sequence). The CDR3 length is 13 residues. The V end lost 3 bases, the J end lost 3 bases, and 9 bases lay between the germline ends. CDR3 sequence: CSARVGGYNEQFF. In nucleotides, the CDR3 is TGCAGTGCTAGGGTCGGGGGCTACAATGAGCAGTTCTTC.

DNA for the CDR3: TGTGCCAGCAGTCACAGGGGATTAAATCCGGACGAGCAGTACTTC. Its translation: CASSHRGLNPDEQYF. The rearrangement joins TRBV6-1 to TRBJ2-7; 7 bases map to TRBD1. The CDR3 is 15 amino acids. Looked up from germline, CDR1 is MNHNS and CDR2 is SASEGT. V lost 5 bases to trimming and J lost 5 bases; unmatched junction nucleotides: 12.

This clonotype was seen ten or more times. This chain connects TRBV6-1 to TRBJ1-1; possible D gene TRBD1, 6 bases. CDR1 and CDR2 from the germline V gene are MNHNS and SASEGT. Trimming took off 4 bases at V and 3 bases at J, with 9 bases between the two ends. CDR3 length equals 13 residues. The CDR3 loop reads CASSGGGDTEAFF. The CDR3 DNA reads as TGTGCCAGCAGTGGCGGGGGCGACACTGAAGCTTTCTTT.

Ten or more counts support this clonotype. The chain combines TRBV25-1 with TRBJ2-7, with TRBD1 as a possible D gene (5 bases). Germline loops: CDR1 MGHDK, CDR2 SYGVNS. CDR3 length equals 13 residues. The V end was cut by 4 bases, the J end by 5 bases, with 12 bases between. The CDR3 nucleotides read TGTGCCAGCAGTGGGTCAGGGTGGAACGAGCAGTACTTC. Amino acids: CASSGSGWNEQYF.

This clonotype has at least ten counts. The rearrangement links TRBV6-1 to TRBJ1-2; D unclear. Germline values: CDR1 MNHNS, CDR2 SASEGT. The CDR3 consists of 14 residues. V lost 10 bases, J lost 3 bases, and 18 bases lay in between. The CDR3, as DNA: TGTGCCACCCTCCCCGAGGGAGCGTACTATGGCTACACCTTC. Translated: CATLPEGAYYGYTF.

The chain is built from TRBV7-8 and TRBJ1-2; D uncertain. Trimming took 10 bases from V and 7 from J, leaving 16 bases between them. Germline V gene lookup returns CDR1 SGHVS and CDR2 FQNEAQ. This CDR3 region has 12 residues. The CDR3 nucleotides are TGTGCCACCAACCCAAAGGCGTTTGGCTACACCTTC. Its translation: CATNPKAFGYTF. Using reference TRBV7-8 and TRBJ1-2 for the parts outside the CDR3, the full variable domain is GAGVSQSPRYKVAKRGQDVALRCDPISGHVSLFWYQQALGQGPEFLTYFQNEAQLDKSGLPSDRFFAERPEGSVSTLKIQRTQQEDSAVYLCATNPKAFGYTFGSGTRLTVV.

This clonotype was observed at least ten times. This chain connects TRBV20-1 to TRBJ1-3; the D is unclear. V lost 4 bases, J lost 2 bases, and 12 bases lay in between. The length of the CDR3 is 14 residues. Per germline, CDR1 DFQATT and CDR2 SNEGSKA (reference sequence). This chain's CDR3 is CSAKSTVPGNTIYF. The CDR3 nucleotides are TGCAGTGCTAAGTCGACGGTTCCTGGAAACACCATATATTTT.